The rows below give T cell receptor beta chains drawn from one sample of a study of T cell repertoires in cytomegalovirus infection. From the reads, TCRdb called clonotypes with MiXCR, one entry per CDR3 protein. This sample has about 680,000 distinct CDR3 sequences; more than 20% occur once, and the top ten carry 6.5% to 10%. The specimen was CD8+ T cells from PBMCs. The source of these receptors is a human donor in good health (CMV status not recorded). Some clones in this sample may be carry-over from other donors' samples. Each CDR3 is given with its conserved first and last residue. Fields, in order: CDR3 protein, CDR3 DNA, J gene, D gene, V gene, clone size. D genes are given only for firm matches. Clone size is stated in some rows and not others, as once, few, many or a class when expanded.

CDR3 protein: CSARPSTRELFF
CDR3 DNA: TGCAGTGCTAGACCCTCAACGCGGGAGCTGTTTTTT
J gene: TRBJ2-2
D gene: .
V gene: TRBV20-1
clone size: .

CDR3 protein: CASSALGSGAQFF
CDR3 DNA: TGTGCCAGCAGCGCATTGGGATCAGGGGCGCAGTTCTTC
J gene: TRBJ2-1
D gene: .
V gene: TRBV7-6
clone size: many

CDR3 protein: CASSPDRVWTEAFF
CDR3 DNA: TGTGCCAGCAGCCCGGACAGGGTATGGACTGAAGCTTTCTTT
J gene: TRBJ1-1
D gene: TRBD1
V gene: TRBV5-6
clone size: many

CDR3 protein: CASSKLYQETQYF
CDR3 DNA: TGTGCCAGCAGTAAGTTATACCAAGAGACCCAGTACTTC
J gene: TRBJ2-5
D gene: .
V gene: TRBV14
clone size: .

CDR3 protein: CASSNPRDGNNNANTGELFF
CDR3 DNA: TGTGCCAGCAGCAACCCCCGGGACGGGAATAATAACGCGAACACCGGGGAGCTGTTTTTT
J gene: TRBJ2-2
D gene: .
V gene: TRBV7-9
clone size: .

CDR3 protein: CASSLAGGGYEQYF
CDR3 DNA: TGTGCCAGCAGCTTAGCAGGGGGAGGCTACGAGCAGTACTTC
J gene: TRBJ2-7
D gene: .
V gene: TRBV7-6
clone size: many

CDR3 protein: CASSLTSGGYEQFF
CDR3 DNA: TGTGCCAGCAGCCTGACTAGCGGGGGCTATGAGCAGTTCTTC
J gene: TRBJ2-1
D gene: TRBD2
V gene: TRBV14
clone size: .

CDR3 protein: CASSVSESRQFF
CDR3 DNA: TGTGCCAGCAGTGTCAGTGAGTCGCGGCAGTTCTTC
J gene: TRBJ2-1
D gene: .
V gene: TRBV2
clone size: few

CDR3 protein: CPSLRIGYGYTF
CDR3 DNA: TGTCCCAGCCTGAGGATCGGGTATGGCTACACCTTC
J gene: TRBJ1-2
D gene: .
V gene: TRBV7-2
clone size: .

CDR3 protein: CASSPKGQRGYQETQYF
CDR3 DNA: TGTGCCAGCAGCCCCAAGGGACAGAGGGGGTACCAAGAGACCCAGTACTTC
J gene: TRBJ2-5
D gene: TRBD1
V gene: TRBV4-2
clone size: .

CDR3 protein: CASSYRTGAEQYF
CDR3 DNA: TGTGCCAGCAGTTACCGAACAGGGGCTGAGCAGTACTTC
J gene: TRBJ2-7
D gene: TRBD1
V gene: TRBV6-5
clone size: .